Listed here are 18 T cell receptor beta chains from one sample, sequenced in a study of OX40 agonist ivuxolimab in advanced cancers. TCRdb's table, derived via immunoSEQ multiplex PCR, lists solely in-frame clones and lacks some. The sample lists about 13,000 clones, 82% seen once, with roughly 40% in the top ten. The material was CD4+ or CD8+ T cells sorted from blood, obtained in a trial of the OX40 agonist ivuxolimab. The receptors come from an adult with an advanced solid tumor such as melanoma, head and neck, liver or kidney cancer.

A few counts support this clone. J is TRBJ2-7 and V is TRBV9, with TRBD2 matching over 7 bases. From germline, CDR1 is SGDLS and CDR2 YYNGEE. The V segment lost 3 bases and the J segment 0 bases; nucleotides outside the gene matches: 3. This CDR3 has 14 amino acids. This CDR3 is CASSALADSYEQYF. In DNA form, the CDR3 reads TGTGCCAGCAGCGCGCTAGCGGACTCCTACGAGCAGTACTTC.

The chain links TRBV4-3 to TRBJ2-7; 8 bases are shared with TRBD1. V shed 5 bases, J shed 5 bases, and the junction held 8 bases outside the gene matches. The CDR3 contains 14 residues. The germline gives CDR1 LGHNA, CDR2 YSLEER. The CDR3 nucleotides read TGCGCCAGCAGCATACGACAGGGGTGGGACGAGCAGTACTTC. Protein product: CASSIRQGWDEQYF.

This clone was recorded once. This chain links TRBV14 with TRBJ2-3, with unresolved D. The CDR3 length is 18 residues. The germline V gene encodes CDR1 SGHDN and CDR2 FVKESK. Trimming took 0 bases from V and 4 from J, leaving 20 bases between them. The CDR3 reads CASSQDPWSPPRPDTQYF. CDR3 in DNA: TGTGCCAGCAGCCAAGATCCGTGGAGCCCGCCTCGACCAGATACGCAGTATTTT.

This chain links TRBV7-2 with TRBJ1-2; D gene uncertain. The CDR3 is 13 amino acids. Trimming removed 1 base from V and 8 bases from J, with 11 bases in between. From germline, CDR1 is SGHTA and CDR2 FQGNSA. As DNA, the CDR3 is TGTGCCAGCAGCTTAGTACTGCTCGGGGGCTACACCTTC. It specifies CASSLVLLGGYTF. The variable domain in full, with the rest retrieved from reference TRBV7-2 and TRBJ1-2, is GAGVSQSPSNKVTEKGKDVELRCDPISGHTALYWYRQSLGQGLEFLIYFQGNSAPDKSGLPSDRFSAERTGGSVSTLTIQRTQQEDSAVYLCASSLVLLGGYTFGSGTRLTVV.

In the case of this clone: This sequence is one base from a far larger clone and is likely a read error. This chain connects TRBV5-1 to TRBJ1-5, with a tentative D call TRBD1 (5 bases). The V and J ends lost 0 bases and 5 bases respectively, with 15 bases between them. The CDR3 runs 16 residues. Germline values: CDR1 SGHRS, CDR2 YFSETQ. The CDR3 DNA is TGCGCCAGCAGCTTGGCCTCGCAGGGACCGTATCAGCCCCAGCATTTT. Its protein is CASSLASQGPYQPQHF. Full variable domain (remainder filled in from reference TRBV5-1 and TRBJ1-5): KAGVTQTPRYLIKTRGQQVTLSCSPISGHRSVSWYQQTPGQGLQFLFEYFSETQRNKGNFPGRFSGRQFSNSRSEMNVSTLELGDSALYLCASSLASQGPYQPQHFGDGTRLSIL.

On this clone itself: A junction boundary mismatches the germline segment, possibly from a read error. The CDR3 DNA sequence: TGTGCCAGCAGCGTAGGGACGGCTAGCTCCTACGAGCAGTACTTC. It specifies CASSVGTASSYEQYF. The V call is TRBV13, the J call TRBJ2-7; D may match TRBD1 or TRBD2 (5 bases each). The CDR3 has 15 amino acids. CDR1 and CDR2 (germline): PRHDT, FYEKMQ (reference sequence).

J is TRBJ1-3 and V is TRBV28; D may be TRBD1 (5 bases). V was trimmed by 2 bases and J by 1 base, leaving 9 bases between them. This CDR3 has 15 residues. Germline V gives CDR1 MDHEN, CDR2 SYDVKM. Here the CDR3 DNA reads TGTGCCAGCAGTTTAGACAGCTTTTCTGGAAACACCATATATTTT. This codes for CASSLDSFSGNTIYF.

The chain is built from TRBV11-2 and TRBJ2-5, with D tentatively TRBD1 (6 bases). The length of the CDR3 is 14 residues. V gave up 1 base and J gave up 5 bases, with 11 bases separating them. CDR1 and CDR2 (germline): SGHAT, FQNNGV. Here the CDR3 reads CASSLVQGFETQYF. The CDR3 nucleotides are TGTGCCAGCAGCTTAGTACAGGGATTCGAGACCCAGTACTTC.

This chain links TRBV7-8 with TRBJ2-1, with D possibly being TRBD2 (5 bases). V lost 8 bases and J 3 bases, leaving 17 bases between the germline ends. Germline V gene data show CDR1 as SGHVS and CDR2 as FQNEAQ. The CDR3 spans 15 residues. The DNA for the CDR3 is TGTGCCAGCCATAGACCGGGGTCAGGCTACAATGAGCAGTTCTTC. It specifies CASHRPGSGYNEQFF.

This chain joins TRBV6-5 and TRBJ2-5, with D perhaps matching TRBD2 (6 bases). Germline V gives CDR1 MNHEY, CDR2 SVGAGI. The ends were cut back, 6 bases at V and 3 bases at J, with 11 bases in the middle. The CDR3 is 13 residues long. The CDR3 loop reads CASRPGGEETQYF. The CDR3, as DNA: TGTGCCAGCAGACCCGGAGGGGAAGAGACCCAGTACTTC.

The V and J genes are TRBV6-5 and TRBJ1-2; 9 positions match TRBD1. Germline lookup yields CDR1 MNHEY and CDR2 SVGAGI. This CDR3 is 15 amino acids long. Trimming took 2 bases from V and 4 from J; bases not matched to a gene: 5. The CDR3 reads CASSYGTGTGYGYTF. In DNA form, the CDR3 reads TGTGCCAGCAGTTACGGGACAGGGACTGGCTATGGCTACACCTTC.

The CDR3 sequence: CASSFSPGDTQYF. CDR3 in DNA: TGTGCCAGCAGTTTTTCTCCCGGAGATACGCAGTATTTT. J is TRBJ2-3 and V is TRBV6-5; no clear D gene. There are 13 residues in the CDR3. CDR1 is MNHEY, CDR2 SVGAGI, per germline. V was trimmed by 4 bases and J by 5 bases, leaving 10 bases between them.

The DNA for the CDR3 is TGTGCCAGCAGCCAGCTTAGCGGACCCTACGAGCAGTACTTC. Its translation: CASSQLSGPYEQYF. This sequence joins TRBV7-3 and TRBJ2-7; D possibly corresponds to TRBD2 (6 bases). The CDR3 covers 14 residues. The V end lost 5 bases, the J end lost 2 bases, and 13 bases lay between the germline ends. CDR1 SGHTA and CDR2 FQGTGA come from the germline V gene.

The chain recombines TRBV4-3 with TRBJ2-2, with D uncertain. V dropped 1 base and J dropped 6 bases, with 12 bases sitting between them. Germline assignment: CDR1 LGHNA and CDR2 YSLEER. This CDR3 has 15 residues. DNA of the CDR3: TGCGCCAGCAGCCAAGGCCAGTCCTCGGCCGGGGAGCTGTTTTTT. This translates into CASSQGQSSAGELFF.

The chain joins TRBV29-1 to TRBJ2-1; 8 bases align to TRBD2. The junction had 5 bases not matched to a gene; V was cut back by 2 bases and J by 8 bases. There are 13 residues in the CDR3. Germline lookup yields CDR1 SQVTM and CDR2 ANQGSEA. The CDR3 region has the DNA TGCAGCGTTGAACGGGAGGGTCTGGATGAGCAGTTCTTC. It codes for CSVEREGLDEQFF.

Concerning this clone: One base away lies a much larger clone, so this may be a sequencing read error. Other DNA sequences within the sample encode an identical CDR3. The chain links TRBV5-1 to TRBJ1-2; D remains unclear. The CDR3 spans 14 residues. CDR1 is SGHRS and CDR2 is YFSETQ in the germline V gene. The CDR3 here is CASSLAEANYGYTF. For the CDR3, the DNA is TGCGCTAGCAGCTTGGCGGAGGCTAACTATGGCTACACCTTC.

The chain is built from TRBV9 and TRBJ2-2, with D unclear. The V gene's germline CDR1 is SGDLS and CDR2 YYNGEE. V was pared by 2 bases and J by 2 bases, with 1 base between. This CDR3 spans 12 amino acids. The CDR3 coding sequence is TGTGCCAGCAGCGTCAACACCGGGGAGCTGTTTTTT. Translating it yields CASSVNTGELFF.

The chain combines TRBV6-4 with TRBJ2-3, with 7 bases aligning to TRBD2. V dropped 1 base and J dropped 1; count of bases not matched to a gene: 2. From germline, CDR1 is MRHNA and CDR2 SNTAGT. This CDR3 contains 15 residues. CDR3 DNA: TGTGCCAGCAGTGACTTCGCGGGGGGCACAGATACGCAGTATTTT. Translated: CASSDFAGGTDTQYF.